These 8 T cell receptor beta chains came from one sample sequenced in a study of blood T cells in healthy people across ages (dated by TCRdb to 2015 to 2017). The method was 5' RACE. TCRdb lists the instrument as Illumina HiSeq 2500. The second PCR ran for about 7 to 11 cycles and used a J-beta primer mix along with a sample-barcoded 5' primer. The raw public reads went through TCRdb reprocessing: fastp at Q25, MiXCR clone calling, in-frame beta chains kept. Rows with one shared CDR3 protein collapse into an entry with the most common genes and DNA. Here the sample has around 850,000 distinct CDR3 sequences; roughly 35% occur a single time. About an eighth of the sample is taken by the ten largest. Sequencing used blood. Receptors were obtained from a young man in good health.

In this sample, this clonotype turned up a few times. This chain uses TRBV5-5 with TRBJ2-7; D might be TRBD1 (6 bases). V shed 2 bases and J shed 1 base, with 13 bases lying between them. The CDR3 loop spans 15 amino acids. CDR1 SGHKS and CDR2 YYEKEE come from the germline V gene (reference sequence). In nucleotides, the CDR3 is TGTGCCAGCAGCTTCAACCCGGACAGATCCTACGAGCAGTACTTC. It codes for CASSFNPDRSYEQYF. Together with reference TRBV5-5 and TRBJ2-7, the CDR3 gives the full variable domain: DAGVTQSPTHLIKTRGQQVTLRCSPISGHKSVSWYQQVLGQGPQFIFQYYEKEERGRGNFPDRFSARQFPNYSSELNVNALLLGDSALYLCASSFNPDRSYEQYFGPGTRLTVT.

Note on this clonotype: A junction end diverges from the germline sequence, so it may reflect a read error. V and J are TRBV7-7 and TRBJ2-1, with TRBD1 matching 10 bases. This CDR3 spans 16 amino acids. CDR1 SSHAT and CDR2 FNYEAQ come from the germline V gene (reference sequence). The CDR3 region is CASSPILGTGDNEQFF. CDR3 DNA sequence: TGTGCTAGCAGCCCAATATTGGGGACAGGGGACAATGAGCAGTTCTTC.

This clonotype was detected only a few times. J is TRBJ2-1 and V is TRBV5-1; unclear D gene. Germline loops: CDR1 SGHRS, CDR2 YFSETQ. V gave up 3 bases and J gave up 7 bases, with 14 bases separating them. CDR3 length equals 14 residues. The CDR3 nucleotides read TGCGCCAGCAGCTACGCCGACATAGGGAATGAGCAGTTCTTC. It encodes CASSYADIGNEQFF.

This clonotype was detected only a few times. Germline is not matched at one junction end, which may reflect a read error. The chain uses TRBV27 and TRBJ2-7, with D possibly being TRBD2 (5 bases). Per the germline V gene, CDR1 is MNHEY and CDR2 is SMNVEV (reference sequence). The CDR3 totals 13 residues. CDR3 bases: TGTGTCAGCAGAGGGTCCCCTACCTACGAGCAGTACTTC. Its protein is CVSRGSPTYEQYF.

The CDR3 region has the DNA TGTGCCAGCCGACAGCTTTGGGGTCGGCTACTCGAGCAGTACTTC. The encoded protein is CASRQLWGRLLEQYF. The chain combines TRBV16 with TRBJ2-7; a possible D gene is TRBD1 (5 bases). The germline CDR1 and CDR2 sequences are KGHSY and FQNENV. The V gene lost 8 bases and the J gene lost 6 bases, with 23 bases spanning the gap. The CDR3 covers 15 residues.

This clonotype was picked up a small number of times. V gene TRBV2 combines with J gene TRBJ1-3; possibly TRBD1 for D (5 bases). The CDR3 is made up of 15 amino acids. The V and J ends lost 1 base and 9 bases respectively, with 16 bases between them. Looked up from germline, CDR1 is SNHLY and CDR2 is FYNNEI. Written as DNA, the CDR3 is TGTGCCAGCAGTGAAGACAGGTTAATTCAAGTCACCATATATTTT. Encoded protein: CASSEDRLIQVTIYF.

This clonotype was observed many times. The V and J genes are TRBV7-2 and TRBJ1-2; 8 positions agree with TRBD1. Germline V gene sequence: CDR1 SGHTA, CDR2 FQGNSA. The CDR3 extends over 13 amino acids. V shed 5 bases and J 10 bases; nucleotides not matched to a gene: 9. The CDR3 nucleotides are TGTGCCAGCAGCGAACGGGACAGGTCTGTCTACACCTTC. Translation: CASSERDRSVYTF.

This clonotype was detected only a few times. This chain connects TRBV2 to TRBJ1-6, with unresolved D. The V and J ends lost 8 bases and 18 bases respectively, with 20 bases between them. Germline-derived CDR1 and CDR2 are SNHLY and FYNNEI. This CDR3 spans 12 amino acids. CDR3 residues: CASGSDGPGGHF. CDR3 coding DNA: TGTGCCAGCGGATCCGATGGACCGGGCGGCCACTTT.